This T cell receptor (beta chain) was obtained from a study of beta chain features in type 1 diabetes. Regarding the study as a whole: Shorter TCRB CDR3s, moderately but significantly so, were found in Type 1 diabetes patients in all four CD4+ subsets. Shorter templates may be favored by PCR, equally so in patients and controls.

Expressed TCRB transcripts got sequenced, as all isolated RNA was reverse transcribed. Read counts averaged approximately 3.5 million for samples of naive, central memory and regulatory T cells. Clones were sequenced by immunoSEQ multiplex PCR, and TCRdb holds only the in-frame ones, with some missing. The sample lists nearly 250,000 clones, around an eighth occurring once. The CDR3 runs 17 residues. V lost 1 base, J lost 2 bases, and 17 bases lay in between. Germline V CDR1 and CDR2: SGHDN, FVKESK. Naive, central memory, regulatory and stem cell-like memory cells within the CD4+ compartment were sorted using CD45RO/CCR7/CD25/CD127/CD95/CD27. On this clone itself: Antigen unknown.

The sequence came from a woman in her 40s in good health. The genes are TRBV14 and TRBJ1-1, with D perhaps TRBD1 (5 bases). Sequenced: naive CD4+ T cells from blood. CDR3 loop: CASSQVRQRRGNTEAFF. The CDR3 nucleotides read TGTGCCAGCAGCCAAGTCCGACAGAGGCGGGGTAACACTGAAGCTTTCTTT.